Below are 4 T cell receptor beta chains sequenced from a single sample in a study of early stage breast cancer tumors. Clones were sequenced by immunoSEQ multiplex PCR, and TCRdb holds only the in-frame ones, with some missing. There are more than 13,000 clones in the sample; roughly 83% occur only once, and around 7.6% lies in the top ten. Sequencing input: normal breast tissue next to the tumor. The origin of the receptors is a person aged 45-60 years with breast cancer.

The chain recombines TRBV19 with TRBJ2-3; 9 bases match TRBD2. The J segment lost 2 bases and the V segment lost 6 bases, leaving 3 bases of the junction unmatched. There are 14 residues in the CDR3. Germline CDR1 and CDR2: LNHDA and SQIVND (reference sequence). CDR3 protein: CASRTSGSTDTQYF. In nucleotides, the CDR3 is TGTGCCAGTAGGACTAGCGGTTCCACAGATACGCAGTATTTT.

This chain links TRBV15 with TRBJ2-7; no firm D call. Germline V gives CDR1 LNHNV, CDR2 YYDKDF (reference sequence). There are 13 residues in the CDR3. Trimming left V 2 bases short and J 0 bases short, with 5 bases between. DNA of the CDR3: TGTGCCACCAGCAGATCCGCCTCCTACGAGCAGTACTTC. It is translated as CATSRSASYEQYF.

The sample holds one count of this clone. The chain links TRBV6-1 to TRBJ2-5, with D possibly being TRBD2 (6 bases). From germline, CDR1 is MNHNS and CDR2 SASEGT. V was cut by 3 bases and J by 1 base, with 15 bases left in between. This CDR3 is built from 16 residues. In DNA, the CDR3 is TGTGCCAGCAGTGAGGAGCGGGCGACAGCCCAAGAGACCCAGTACTTC. Its translation is CASSEERATAQETQYF.

This clone was counted a single time. The chain is built from TRBV7-2 and TRBJ1-3, with D unclear. CDR1 SGHTA and CDR2 FQGNSA come from the germline V gene. The CDR3 extends over 16 amino acids. The ends were cut back, 5 bases at V and 0 bases at J, with 14 bases in the middle. CDR3 DNA sequence: TGTGCCAGCAGCCCCCCCGGGCGCACCTCTGGAAACACCATATATTTT. Amino acids: CASSPPGRTSGNTIYF. The complete variable domain, with remaining parts taken from reference TRBV7-2 and TRBJ1-3, reads GAGVSQSPSNKVTEKGKDVELRCDPISGHTALYWYRQSLGQGLEFLIYFQGNSAPDKSGLPSDRFSAERTGGSVSTLTIQRTQQEDSAVYLCASSPPGRTSGNTIYFGEGSWLTVV.